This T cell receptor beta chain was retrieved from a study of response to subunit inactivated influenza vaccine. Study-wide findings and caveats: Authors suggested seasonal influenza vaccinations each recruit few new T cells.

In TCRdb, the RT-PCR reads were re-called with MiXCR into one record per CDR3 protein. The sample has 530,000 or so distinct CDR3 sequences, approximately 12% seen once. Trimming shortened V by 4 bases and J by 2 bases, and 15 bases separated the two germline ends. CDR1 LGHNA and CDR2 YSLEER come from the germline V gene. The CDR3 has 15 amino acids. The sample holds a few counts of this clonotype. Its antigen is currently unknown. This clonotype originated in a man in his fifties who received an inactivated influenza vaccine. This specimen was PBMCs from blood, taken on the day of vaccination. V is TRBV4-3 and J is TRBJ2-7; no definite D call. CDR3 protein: CASSLAVGGTYEQYF. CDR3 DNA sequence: TGCGCCAGCAGCCTAGCTGTCGGCGGTACCTACGAGCAGTACTTC.